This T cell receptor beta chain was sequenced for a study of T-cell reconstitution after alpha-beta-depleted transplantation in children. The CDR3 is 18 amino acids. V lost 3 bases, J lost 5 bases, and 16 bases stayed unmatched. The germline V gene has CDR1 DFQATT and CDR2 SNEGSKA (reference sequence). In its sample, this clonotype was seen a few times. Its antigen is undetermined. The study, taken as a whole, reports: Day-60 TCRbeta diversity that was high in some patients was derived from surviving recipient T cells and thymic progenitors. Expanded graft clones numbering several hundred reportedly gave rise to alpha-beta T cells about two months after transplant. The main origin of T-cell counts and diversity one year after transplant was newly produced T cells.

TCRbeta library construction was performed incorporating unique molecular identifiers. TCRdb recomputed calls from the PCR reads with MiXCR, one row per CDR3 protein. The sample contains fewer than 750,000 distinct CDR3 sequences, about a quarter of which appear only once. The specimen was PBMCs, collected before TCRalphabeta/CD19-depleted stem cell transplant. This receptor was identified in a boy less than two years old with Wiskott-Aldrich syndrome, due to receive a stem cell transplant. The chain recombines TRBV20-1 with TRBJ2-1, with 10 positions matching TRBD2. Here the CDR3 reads CSASVLGKLAGLNNEQFF. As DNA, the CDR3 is TGCAGTGCTAGTGTCCTGGGTAAACTAGCGGGGCTAAACAATGAGCAGTTCTTC.